One and the same sample provided the 12 T cell receptor beta chains below, sequenced in a study of beta chain features in type 1 diabetes. Expressed TCRB transcripts were sequenced, since all the RNA that had been isolated was reverse transcribed. TCRdb's copy holds only in-frame clones and misses some; the assay was immunoSEQ multiplex PCR. The repertoire includes a few hundred thousand clones, approximately 15% of them detected once, and around 0.02% sits in the top ten. Sequencing used naive CD4+ T cells from blood. These receptors came from a woman aged 18-35 years in good health.

Only a few counts were recorded for this clone. This CDR3 is CASSLVRGGNTEAFF. CDR3 DNA: TGCGCCAGCAGCTTGGTTCGGGGGGGGAACACTGAAGCTTTCTTT. This chain connects TRBV5-1 to TRBJ1-1, with D perhaps matching TRBD1 (5 bases). This CDR3 contains 15 residues. Looked up from germline, CDR1 is SGHRS and CDR2 is YFSETQ. Trimming left V 0 bases short and J 1 base short, with 10 bases between.

This clone was detected only a few times. The rearrangement links TRBV2 to TRBJ1-2, with D unclear. Germline V CDR1 and CDR2: SNHLY, FYNNEI. Trimming shortened V by 7 bases and J by 8 bases, and 20 bases separated the two germline ends. This CDR3 spans 14 amino acids. The CDR3 sequence is CASTMRTRSLGYTF. DNA for the CDR3: TGTGCCAGCACCATGCGAACCCGTAGCCTCGGCTACACCTTC.

A few counts support this clone. The CDR3 region is CSVALRFGGASTDTQYF. The CDR3 DNA reads TGCAGCGTTGCCCTACGTTTTGGCGGGGCAAGCACAGATACGCAGTATTTT. This chain uses TRBV29-1 with TRBJ2-3; weak D call: TRBD2 (6 bases). This CDR3 contains 17 residues. Per germline, CDR1 SQVTM and CDR2 ANQGSEA. V shed 4 bases and J shed 0 bases, with 20 bases lying between them.

The rearrangement joins TRBV15 to TRBJ2-5; 8 bases are a match to TRBD2. The CDR3 is 16 amino acids. V shed 5 bases and J 2 bases; nucleotides not matched to a gene: 10. Germline CDR1 is LNHNV and CDR2 is YYDKDF (reference sequence). CDR3 in amino acids: CATSRPSGGMQETQYF. In DNA form, the CDR3 reads TGTGCCACCAGCCGCCCAAGCGGGGGCATGCAAGAGACCCAGTACTTC.

The chain couples TRBV6-5 to TRBJ2-7, with 7 bases lining up with TRBD1. CDR3 length: 15 residues. Germline-derived CDR1 and CDR2 are MNHEY and SVGAGI. The trim removed 6 bases at V and 2 bases at J, leaving 10 bases unmatched. The CDR3: CASRKAGTEPYEQYF. In DNA form, the CDR3 reads TGTGCCAGCAGGAAGGCCGGGACAGAACCCTACGAGCAGTACTTC.

A few counts support this clone. The genes are TRBV7-2 and TRBJ2-1, with D uncertain. Deletions cut 2 bases from V and 0 bases from J, with 8 bases between. Germline V lookup: CDR1 SGHTA, CDR2 FQGNSA. The CDR3 runs to 15 residues. This CDR3 is CASSLIYGSYNEQFF. The CDR3, as DNA: TGTGCCAGCAGCTTAATCTACGGCTCCTACAATGAGCAGTTCTTC.

A few counts support this clone. The rearrangement joins TRBV28 to TRBJ2-1, with TRBD2 matching over 12 bases. CDR1 MDHEN and CDR2 SYDVKM come from the germline V gene. Trimming took 5 bases from V and 0 from J; bases not matched to a gene: 8. This CDR3 contains 18 residues. The CDR3 loop reads CASSGLAGSRSSYNEQFF. CDR3 DNA: TGTGCCAGCAGTGGACTAGCGGGATCCCGAAGCTCCTACAATGAGCAGTTCTTC.

V and J are TRBV28 and TRBJ1-4; D not resolved. V lost 5 bases and J 3 bases, leaving 10 bases between the germline ends. Germline values: CDR1 MDHEN, CDR2 SYDVKM. This CDR3 has 14 amino acids. The CDR3: CASSVEESNEKLFF. In nucleotides, the CDR3 is TGTGCCAGCAGTGTAGAGGAATCTAATGAAAAACTGTTTTTT.

The chain couples TRBV6-1 to TRBJ2-5; weak D call: TRBD2 (5 bases). Germline V gives CDR1 MNHNS, CDR2 SASEGT. V was clipped by 10 bases and J by 2 bases, with 14 bases between them. This CDR3 spans 13 amino acids. The CDR3 spells CANPGRTQETQYF. For the CDR3, the DNA is TGTGCCAACCCGGGCAGGACTCAAGAGACCCAGTACTTC.

The J gene is TRBJ1-2, the V gene TRBV9, with 9 bases matching TRBD1. The CDR3 loop spans 16 amino acids. J lost 4 bases, V lost 4 bases, and 11 bases had no gene match. CDR1 is SGDLS and CDR2 is YYNGEE in the germline V gene. This chain's CDR3 is CASSPLLGQGSYGYTF. The CDR3 bases are TGTGCCAGCAGCCCACTACTGGGACAGGGAAGCTATGGCTACACCTTC.

This clone was counted between two and nine times. The J gene is TRBJ1-5, the V gene TRBV6-5; the D gene is possibly TRBD1 (5 bases). Germline CDR1 and CDR2: MNHEY and SVGAGI. This CDR3 is built from 14 residues. Trimming removed 2 bases at V and 6 bases at J, with 11 bases between. The CDR3 is CASSYQGPSQPQHF. CDR3 coding DNA: TGTGCCAGCAGTTACCAGGGTCCCAGTCAGCCCCAGCATTTT.

This clone was counted only a few times. The chain carries TRBV18 and TRBJ2-1; no definite D call. Looked up from germline, CDR1 is KGHSH and CDR2 is LQKENI. This CDR3 is 14 amino acids long. Trimming cost V 8 bases and J 3 bases, with 14 bases left between them. CDR3 sequence: CASPLPSVYNEQFF. CDR3 in DNA: TGTGCCAGCCCCCTCCCCTCCGTCTACAATGAGCAGTTCTTC.